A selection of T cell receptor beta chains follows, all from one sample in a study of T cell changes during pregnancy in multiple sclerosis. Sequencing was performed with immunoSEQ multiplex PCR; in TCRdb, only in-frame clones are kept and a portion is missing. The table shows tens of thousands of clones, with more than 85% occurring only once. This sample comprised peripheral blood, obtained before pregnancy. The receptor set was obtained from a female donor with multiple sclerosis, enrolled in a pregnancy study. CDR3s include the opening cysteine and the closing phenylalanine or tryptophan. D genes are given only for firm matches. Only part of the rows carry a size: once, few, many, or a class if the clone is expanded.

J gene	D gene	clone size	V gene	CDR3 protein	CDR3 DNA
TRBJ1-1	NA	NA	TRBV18	CASSPSRVQVQAFF	TGTGCCAGCTCACCATCCAGGGTCCAGGTACAAGCTTTCTTT
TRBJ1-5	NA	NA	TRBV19	CASSIVGGGNQPQHF	TGTGCCAGTAGTATCGTGGGAGGGGGAAATCAGCCCCAGCATTTT
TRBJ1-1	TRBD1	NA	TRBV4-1	CASSLGQENTEAFF	TGCGCCAGCAGCCTGGGACAGGAGAACACTGAAGCTTTCTTT
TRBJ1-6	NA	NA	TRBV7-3	CASSLSRINSPLHF	TGTGCCAGCAGCTTAAGCAGGATTAATTCACCCCTCCACTTT
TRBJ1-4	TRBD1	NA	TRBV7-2	CASSLTIGTGGMKKLFF	TGTGCCAGCAGCCTAACAATCGGGACAGGGGGTATGAAAAAACTGTTTTTT
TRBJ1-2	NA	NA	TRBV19	CASSIVSFYGYTF	TGTGCCAGTAGTATCGTCTCCTTCTATGGCTACACCTTC
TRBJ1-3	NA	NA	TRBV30	CAWSGQRNILSSGNTIYF	TGTGCCTGGAGCGGACAGAGAAACATTCTAAGCTCTGGAAACACCATATATTTT
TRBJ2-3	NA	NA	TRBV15	CATGRDRGGGPDTQYF	TGTGCCACCGGCAGAGATCGAGGGGGGGGTCCGGATACGCAGTATTTT
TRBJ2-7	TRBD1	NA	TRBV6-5	CASSYSTGTGVSEQYF	TGTGCCAGCAGTTACTCGACCGGGACAGGGGTTTCCGAGCAGTACTTC
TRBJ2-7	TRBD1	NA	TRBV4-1	CASSKTGGDPSSYEQYF	TGCGCCAGCAGCAAGACAGGGGGCGACCCTAGCTCCTACGAGCAGTACTTC
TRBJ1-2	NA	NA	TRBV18	CASSPSQTGNGYTF	TGTGCCAGCTCACCATCGCAGACAGGCAATGGCTACACCTTC
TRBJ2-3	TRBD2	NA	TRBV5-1	CASTGLGTDTQYF	TGCGCCAGCACAGGACTAGGCACAGATACGCAGTATTTT
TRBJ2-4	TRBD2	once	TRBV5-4	CASSPWTSGGELAKNIQYF	TGTGCCAGCAGCCCCTGGACTAGCGGGGGGGAGTTAGCCAAAAACATTCAGTACTTC
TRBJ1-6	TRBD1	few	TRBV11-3	CASRSRDRTLSPLHF	TGTGCCAGCAGATCCCGGGACAGAACCTTGTCACCCCTCCACTTT
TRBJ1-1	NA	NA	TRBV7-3	CASSPGRANTEAFF	TGTGCCAGCAGCCCTGGCAGGGCGAACACTGAAGCTTTCTTT
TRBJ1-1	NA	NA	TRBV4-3	CASSQEFPNTEAFF	TGCGCCAGCAGCCAAGAATTCCCTAACACTGAAGCTTTCTTT
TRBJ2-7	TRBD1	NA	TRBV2	CASNHDRWDRGEQYF	TGTGCCAGCAATCATGACAGATGGGACAGAGGCGAGCAGTACTTC
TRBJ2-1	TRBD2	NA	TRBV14	CASSQVAGVPHEQFF	TGTGCCAGCAGCCAAGTTGCGGGGGTACCCCATGAGCAGTTCTTC
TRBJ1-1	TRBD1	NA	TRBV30	CASPLGTGGGGGRAFF	TGTGCCTCGCCACTAGGGACAGGGGGCGGTGGGGGCCGAGCTTTCTTT
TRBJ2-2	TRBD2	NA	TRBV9	CASSVVGGGRRNTGELFF	TGTGCCAGCAGCGTAGTCGGCGGGGGGAGAAGAAACACCGGGGAGCTGTTTTTT
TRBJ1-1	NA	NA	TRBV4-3	CASSQDIGQGHTEAFF	TGCGCCAGCAGCCAAGATATCGGGCAGGGTCACACTGAAGCTTTCTTT
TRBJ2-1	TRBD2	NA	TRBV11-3	CASSPRGGGGIYEQFF	TGTGCCAGCAGCCCTCGGGGGGGCGGGGGGATCTATGAGCAGTTCTTC
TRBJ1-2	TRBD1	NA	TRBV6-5	CASSYQTGSSWGYTF	TGTGCCAGCAGTTACCAGACAGGGAGCTCTTGGGGCTACACCTTC
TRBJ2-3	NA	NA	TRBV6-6	CASTQGITGFGAF	TGTGCCAGCACCCAGGGGATCACAGGGTTTGGGGCTTTT
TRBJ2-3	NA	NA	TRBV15	CATSRDLDSGRGGDTQYF	TGTGCCACCAGCAGAGATCTCGATAGCGGTCGGGGAGGAGATACGCAGTATTTT
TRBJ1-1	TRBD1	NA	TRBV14	CASSLLPGTVNTEAFF	TGTGCCAGCAGCCTCCTCCCCGGGACAGTGAACACTGAAGCTTTCTTT
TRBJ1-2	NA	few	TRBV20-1	CSGLRQDRYTF	TGCAGTGGCCTAAGACAGGACCGCTACACCTTC
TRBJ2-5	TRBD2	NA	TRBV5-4	CASSLGAGGVQETQYF	TGTGCCAGCAGCTTAGGAGCGGGGGGGGTTCAAGAGACCCAGTACTTC
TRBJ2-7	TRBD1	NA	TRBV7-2	CASSPRRQGGEQYF	TGTGCCAGCAGCCCCAGACGACAGGGTGGCGAGCAGTACTTC
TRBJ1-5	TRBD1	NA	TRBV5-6	CASSLWTGGSQPQHF	TGTGCCAGCAGCCTCTGGACAGGGGGCTCTCAGCCCCAGCATTTT
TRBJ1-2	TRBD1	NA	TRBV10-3	CAIRAGQGEEGYTF	TGTGCCATCAGAGCGGGACAGGGGGAGGAGGGCTACACCTTC
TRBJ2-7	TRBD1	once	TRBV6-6	CASSYETGATSYEQYF	TGTGCCAGCAGTTACGAAACAGGGGCGACCTCCTACGAGCAGTACTTC
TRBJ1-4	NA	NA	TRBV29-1	CSVTAKGAVEKLFF	TGCAGCGTTACCGCCAAAGGGGCGGTTGAAAAACTGTTTTTT
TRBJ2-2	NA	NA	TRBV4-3	CASSQEITGVTTGELFF	TGCGCCAGCAGCCAAGAAATCACGGGGGTCACCACCGGGGAGCTGTTTTTT
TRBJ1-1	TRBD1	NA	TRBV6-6	CASSYLGQGKAEAFF	TGTGCCAGCAGTTACCTTGGACAGGGAAAGGCTGAAGCTTTCTTT
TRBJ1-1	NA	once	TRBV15	CATSLFGTMNTEAFF	TGTGCCACCAGCCTTTTTGGGACAATGAACACTGAAGCTTTCTTT
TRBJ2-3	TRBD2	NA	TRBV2	CASSEALGLAGGPGFPTDTQYF	TGTGCCAGCAGTGAAGCGTTGGGGCTAGCGGGGGGGCCAGGTTTCCCCACAGATACGCAGTATTTT
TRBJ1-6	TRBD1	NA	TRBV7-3	CASSLVGQVLSPLHF	TGTGCCAGCAGCTTGGTGGGACAGGTCCTCTCACCCCTCCACTTT
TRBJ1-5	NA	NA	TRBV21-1	CASSNLTGGADQPQHF	TGTGCCAGCAGCAATCTAACAGGGGGCGCGGACCAGCCCCAGCATTTT
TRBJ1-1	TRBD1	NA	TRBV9	CASSADRGRKGTEAFF	TGTGCCAGCAGCGCTGACAGGGGGCGCAAGGGCACTGAAGCTTTCTTT
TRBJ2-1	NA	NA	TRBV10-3	CAIMDRGTHTYNEQFF	TGTGCCATCATGGACAGAGGGACCCACACCTACAATGAGCAGTTCTTC
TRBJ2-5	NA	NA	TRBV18	CASSPTTLQETQYF	TGTGCCAGCTCACCAACGACTTTACAAGAGACCCAGTACTTC
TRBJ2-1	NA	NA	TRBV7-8	CASSLDAAYPIRFF	TGTGCCAGCAGCCTCGACGCGGCCTACCCAATTAGGTTCTTC
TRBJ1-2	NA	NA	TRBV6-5	CASAQSYGYTF	TGTGCCAGCGCACAGAGCTATGGCTACACCTTC
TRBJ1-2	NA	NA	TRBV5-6	CASSLLSLANYGYTF	TGTGCCAGCAGCTTGCTTTCACTTGCTAACTATGGCTACACCTTC
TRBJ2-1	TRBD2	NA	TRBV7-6	CASSSLAGGANEQFF	TGTGCCAGCAGCTCACTAGCGGGGGGGGCCAATGAGCAGTTCTTC
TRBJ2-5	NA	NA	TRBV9	CASSVVGATQETQYF	TGTGCCAGCAGCGTAGTGGGGGCAACCCAAGAGACCCAGTACTTC
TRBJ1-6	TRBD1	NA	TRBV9	CASSVGGTASPLHF	TGTGCCAGCAGCGTAGGAGGGACAGCGTCACCCCTCCACTTT
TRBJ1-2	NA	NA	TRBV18	CASSPPGAYGYTF	TGTGCCAGCTCACCACCGGGAGCCTATGGCTACACCTTC
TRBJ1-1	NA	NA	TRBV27	CASSTLTGGTEAFF	TGTGCCAGCAGCACTCTTACTGGTGGCACTGAAGCTTTCTTT
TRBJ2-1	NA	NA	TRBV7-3	CASSLTQQRGRYNEQFF	TGTGCCAGCAGCTTAACGCAGCAAAGGGGGAGATACAATGAGCAGTTCTTC
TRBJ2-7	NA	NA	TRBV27	CASRRGGPYEQYF	TGTGCCAGCAGGAGGGGGGGCCCCTACGAGCAGTACTTC
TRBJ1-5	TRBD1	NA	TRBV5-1	CASSLTGERQPQHF	TGCGCCAGCAGCTTGACAGGGGAACGACAGCCCCAGCATTTT
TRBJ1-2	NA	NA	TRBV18	CASSPGQGEDYGYTF	TGTGCCAGCTCACCAGGCCAGGGTGAGGACTATGGCTACACCTTC